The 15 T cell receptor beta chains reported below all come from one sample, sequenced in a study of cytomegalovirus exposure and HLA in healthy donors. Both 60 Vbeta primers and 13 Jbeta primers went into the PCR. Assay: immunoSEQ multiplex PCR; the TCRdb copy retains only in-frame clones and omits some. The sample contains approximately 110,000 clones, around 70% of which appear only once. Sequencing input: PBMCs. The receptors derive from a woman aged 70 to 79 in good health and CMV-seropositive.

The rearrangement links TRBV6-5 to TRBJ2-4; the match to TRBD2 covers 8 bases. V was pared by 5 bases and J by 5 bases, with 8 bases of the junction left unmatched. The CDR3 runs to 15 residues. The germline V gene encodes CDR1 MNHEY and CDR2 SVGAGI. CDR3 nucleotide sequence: TGTGCCAGCAGTCCTCGGTCGGGACTAGAAAACATTCAGTACTTC. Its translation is CASSPRSGLENIQYF.

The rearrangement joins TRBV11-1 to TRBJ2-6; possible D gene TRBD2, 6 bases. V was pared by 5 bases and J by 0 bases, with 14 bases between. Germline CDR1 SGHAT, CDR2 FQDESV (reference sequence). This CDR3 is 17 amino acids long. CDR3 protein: CASSLRRESSGANVLTF. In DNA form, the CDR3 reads TGTGCCAGCAGCCTAAGACGGGAGAGCTCTGGGGCCAACGTCCTGACTTTC.

CDR3 in amino acids: CASSLLQRGEYNEQFF. The DNA of the CDR3 is TGTGCCAGCAGCTTACTTCAGCGGGGGGAATACAATGAGCAGTTCTTC. The V call is TRBV7-2, the J call TRBJ2-1, with 9 bases lining up with TRBD2. Germline CDR1 SGHTA, CDR2 FQGNSA. V shed 2 bases, J shed 4 bases, and the junction held 6 bases outside the gene matches. This CDR3 region has 16 residues.

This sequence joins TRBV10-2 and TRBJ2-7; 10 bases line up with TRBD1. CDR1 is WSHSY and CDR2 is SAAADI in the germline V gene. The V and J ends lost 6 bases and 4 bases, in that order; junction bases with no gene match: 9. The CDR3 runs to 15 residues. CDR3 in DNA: TGCGCCAGCAGCCTCGACAGGGGGCGCGGGTACGAGCAGTACTTC. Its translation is CASSLDRGRGYEQYF.

The CDR3 here is CASSEGTAKKTQYF. The CDR3 nucleotides are TGTGCCAGCAGCGAAGGGACAGCCAAAAAGACCCAGTACTTC. The rearrangement links TRBV11-1 to TRBJ2-5; 7 nucleotides match TRBD1. Germline CDR1 and CDR2: SGHAT and FQDESV (reference sequence). This CDR3 has 14 amino acids. V lost 5 bases to trimming and J lost 6 bases; unmatched junction nucleotides: 9.

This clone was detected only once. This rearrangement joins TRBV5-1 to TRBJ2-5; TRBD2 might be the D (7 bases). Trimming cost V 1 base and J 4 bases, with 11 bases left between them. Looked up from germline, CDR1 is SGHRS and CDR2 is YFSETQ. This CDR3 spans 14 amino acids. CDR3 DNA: TGCGCCAGCAGCTTGCCGGGGGGCTCAGAGACCCAGTACTTC. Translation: CASSLPGGSETQYF. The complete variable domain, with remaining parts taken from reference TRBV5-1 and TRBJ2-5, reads KAGVTQTPRYLIKTRGQQVTLSCSPISGHRSVSWYQQTPGQGLQFLFEYFSETQRNKGNFPGRFSGRQFSNSRSEMNVSTLELGDSALYLCASSLPGGSETQYFGPGTRLLVL.

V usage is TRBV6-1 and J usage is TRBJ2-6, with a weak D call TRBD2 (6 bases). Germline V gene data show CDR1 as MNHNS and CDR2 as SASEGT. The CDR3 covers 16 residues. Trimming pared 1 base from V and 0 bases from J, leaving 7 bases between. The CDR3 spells CASSEGGVSGANVLTF. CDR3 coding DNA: TGTGCCAGCAGTGAAGGGGGGGTCTCTGGGGCCAACGTCCTGACTTTC.

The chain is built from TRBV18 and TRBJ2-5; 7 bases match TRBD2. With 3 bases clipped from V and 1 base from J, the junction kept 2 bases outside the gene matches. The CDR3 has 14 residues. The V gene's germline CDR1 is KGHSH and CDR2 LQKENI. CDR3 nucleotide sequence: TGTGCCAGCTCACCGCTAGCGGTCCAAGAGACCCAGTACTTC. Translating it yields CASSPLAVQETQYF. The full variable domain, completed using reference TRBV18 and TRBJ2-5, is NAGVMQNPRHLVRRRGQEARLRCSPMKGHSHVYWYRQLPEEGLKFMVYLQKENIIDESGMPKERFSAEFPKEGPSILRIQQVVRGDSAAYFCASSPLAVQETQYFGPGTRLLVL.

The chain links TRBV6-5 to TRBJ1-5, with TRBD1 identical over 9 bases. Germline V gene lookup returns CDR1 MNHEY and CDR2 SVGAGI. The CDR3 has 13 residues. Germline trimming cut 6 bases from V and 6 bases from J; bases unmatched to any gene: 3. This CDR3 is CASSRDRVQPQHF. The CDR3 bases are TGTGCCAGCAGCCGGGACAGGGTTCAGCCCCAGCATTTT.

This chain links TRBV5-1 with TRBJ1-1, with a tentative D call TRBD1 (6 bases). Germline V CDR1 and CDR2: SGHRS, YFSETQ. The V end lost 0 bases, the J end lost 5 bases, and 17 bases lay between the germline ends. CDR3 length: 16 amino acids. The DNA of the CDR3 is TGCGCCAGCAGCTTGGACGGGACACGGCGGGAGACTGAAGCTTTCTTT. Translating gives CASSLDGTRRETEAFF.

This chain's CDR3 is CAWSDPRGGELFF. The DNA for the CDR3 is TGTGCCTGGAGTGATCCAAGGGGCGGGGAGCTGTTTTTT. The V and J genes are TRBV30 and TRBJ2-2; tentative D call: TRBD1 (5 bases). V lost 1 base and J lost 7, with 10 bases in between. This CDR3 has 13 amino acids. Germline CDR1 and CDR2: GTSNPN and SVGIG (reference sequence).

CDR3 in DNA: TGTGCCAGCAGGGGGGATGGCGGGGGAGAGACCCAGTACTTC. Amino acids: CASRGDGGGETQYF. The chain carries TRBV2 and TRBJ2-5; 7 nucleotides line up with TRBD2. The length of the CDR3 is 14 residues. The trim removed 6 bases at V and 4 bases at J, leaving 8 bases unmatched. Germline V lookup: CDR1 SNHLY, CDR2 FYNNEI.

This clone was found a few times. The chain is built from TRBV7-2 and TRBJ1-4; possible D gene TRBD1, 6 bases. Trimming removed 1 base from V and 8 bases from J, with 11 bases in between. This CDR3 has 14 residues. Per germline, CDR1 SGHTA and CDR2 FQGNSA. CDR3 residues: CASSLDAGEEKLFF. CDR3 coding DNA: TGTGCCAGCAGCTTAGATGCAGGGGAAGAAAAACTGTTTTTT.

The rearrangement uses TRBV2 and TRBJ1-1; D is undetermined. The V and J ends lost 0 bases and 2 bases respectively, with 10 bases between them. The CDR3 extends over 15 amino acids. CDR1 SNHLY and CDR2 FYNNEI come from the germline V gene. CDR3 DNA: TGTGCCAGCAGTGAAGCCCCAGCGGGAAACACTGAAGCTTTCTTT. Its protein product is CASSEAPAGNTEAFF.

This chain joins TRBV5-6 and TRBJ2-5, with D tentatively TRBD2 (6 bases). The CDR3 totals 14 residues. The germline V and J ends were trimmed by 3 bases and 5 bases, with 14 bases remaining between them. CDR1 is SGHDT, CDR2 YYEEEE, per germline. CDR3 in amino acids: CASSWDGRGETQYF. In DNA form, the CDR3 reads TGTGCCAGCAGCTGGGACGGGAGAGGGGAGACCCAGTACTTC. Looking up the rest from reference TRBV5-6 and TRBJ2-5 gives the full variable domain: DAGVTQSPTHLIKTRGQQVTLRCSPKSGHDTVSWYQQALGQGPQFIFQYYEEEERQRGNFPDRFSGHQFPNYSSELNVNALLLGDSALYLCASSWDGRGETQYFGPGTRLLVL.